Below are 29 T cell receptor beta chains sequenced from a single sample in a study of cytomegalovirus exposure and HLA in healthy donors. PCR amplification relied on 60 Vbeta primers (plus 13 Jbeta primers). Method: immunoSEQ multiplex PCR; TCRdb's copy keeps in-frame clones and lacks some. This sample carries 90,000 to 110,000 clones, 65% to 85% of them seen once, and the ten largest clones take 6.1%. The specimen sequenced was PBMCs. The receptors originated from a young man in good health and CMV-seronegative.

The J gene is TRBJ2-2, the V gene TRBV7-9, with TRBD1 as a possible D gene (6 bases). The germline V gene has CDR1 SEHNR and CDR2 FQNEAQ (reference sequence). Trimming took 3 bases from V and 1 from J, leaving 9 bases between them. This CDR3 has 15 residues. In DNA, the CDR3 is TGTGCCAGCAGCTTGCGGACAGAGAACACCGGGGAGCTGTTTTTT. Amino acid sequence: CASSLRTENTGELFF.

The V gene is TRBV5-1, the J gene TRBJ2-7, with D perhaps TRBD2 (6 bases). CDR3 length: 13 amino acids. V lost 3 bases, J lost 4 bases, and 11 bases lay in between. The germline V gene has CDR1 SGHRS and CDR2 YFSETQ. The DNA for the CDR3 is TGCGCCAGCAGCTCGGAGGGCCTGTACGAGCAGTACTTC. It translates to CASSSEGLYEQYF.

The chain couples TRBV7-6 to TRBJ1-1; unclear D gene. Germline V gives CDR1 SGHVS, CDR2 FNYEAQ. Trimming stripped 3 bases from V and 6 bases from J, with 14 bases between. The CDR3 loop spans 14 amino acids. The CDR3 nucleotides read TGTGCCAGCAGCTTGGGCGCACAGAGTGCTGAAGCTTTCTTT. It is translated as CASSLGAQSAEAFF.

The CDR3 protein is CASSQATSGRFYEQYF. In DNA, the CDR3 is TGCGCCAGCAGCCAGGCGACTAGCGGGAGGTTCTACGAGCAGTACTTC. The V and J genes are TRBV4-1 and TRBJ2-7; 13 bases fit TRBD2. The CDR3 contains 16 residues. The germline gives CDR1 MGHRA, CDR2 YSYEKL. Germline trimming cut 3 bases from V and 3 bases from J; bases unmatched to any gene: 5.

This rearrangement joins TRBV28 to TRBJ1-4; D is perhaps TRBD1 (5 bases). Looked up from germline, CDR1 is MDHEN and CDR2 is SYDVKM. The CDR3 has 14 amino acids. Trimming stripped 7 bases from V and 4 bases from J, with 13 bases between. The CDR3: CASTLLRGNEKLFF. CDR3 bases: TGTGCCAGCACCCTCCTTAGGGGTAATGAAAAACTGTTTTTT. Full variable domain (remainder filled in from reference TRBV28 and TRBJ1-4): DVKVTQSSRYLVKRTGEKVFLECVQDMDHENMFWYRQDPGLGLRLIYFSYDVKMKEKGDIPEGYSVSREKKERFSLILESASTNQTSMYLCASTLLRGNEKLFFGSGTQLSVL.

This clone was counted a few times. The chain links TRBV2 to TRBJ1-2; TRBD1 is a possible D gene (5 bases). CDR1 is SNHLY and CDR2 is FYNNEI in the germline V gene. This CDR3 is built from 12 residues. V was cut by 2 bases and J by 4 bases, with 5 bases left in between. The CDR3 reads CASSERGYGYTF. The CDR3 DNA reads as TGTGCCAGCAGTGAAAGGGGCTATGGCTACACCTTC.

The genes are TRBV25-1 and TRBJ2-1; tentative D call: TRBD1 (5 bases). V was trimmed by 2 bases and J by 5 bases, leaving 13 bases between them. Per the germline V gene, CDR1 is MGHDK and CDR2 is SYGVNS. The CDR3 runs 15 residues. The CDR3 DNA follows: TGTGCCAGCAGTGAACCCCCTGACAGAGACAATGAGCAGTTCTTC. This translates into CASSEPPDRDNEQFF. Together with reference TRBV25-1 and TRBJ2-1, the CDR3 gives the full variable domain: EADIYQTPRYLVIGTGKKITLECSQTMGHDKMYWYQQDPGMELHLIHYSYGVNSTEKGDLSSESTVSRIRTEHFPLTLESARPSHTSQYLCASSEPPDRDNEQFFGPGTRLTVL.

The chain is built from TRBV27 and TRBJ2-6, with TRBD1 as a possible D gene (5 bases). The CDR3 covers 16 residues. CDR1 and CDR2 (germline): MNHEY, SMNVEV (reference sequence). V was shortened by 5 bases and J by 0 bases, with 11 bases between the two germline ends. The CDR3 loop is CASSPRQFSGANVLTF. The CDR3 coding sequence is TGTGCCAGCAGTCCCCGACAGTTCTCTGGGGCCAACGTCCTGACTTTC.

This clone appeared a single time. V gene TRBV4-3 combines with J gene TRBJ2-7, with TRBD2 matching 8 bases. The CDR3 extends over 15 amino acids. Trimming at V came to 1 base and at J to 2 bases, leaving 4 bases not matched to a gene. Germline values: CDR1 LGHNA, CDR2 YSLEER. CDR3 protein: CASSQVSGTTYEQYF. DNA of the CDR3: TGCGCCAGCAGCCAAGTTAGCGGGACCACCTACGAGCAGTACTTC.

The genes are TRBV6-5 and TRBJ2-7; perhaps TRBD1 as D (6 bases). V was pared by 11 bases and J by 6 bases, with 17 bases between. The germline gives CDR1 MNHEY, CDR2 SVGAGI. The CDR3 contains 12 residues. CDR3 nucleotide sequence: TGTGCCTCCCGGGACGGGACATCCGAGCAGTACTTC. Translated, it gives CASRDGTSEQYF.

The genes are TRBV7-9 and TRBJ2-4; D is uncertain. Germline V CDR1 and CDR2: SEHNR, FQNEAQ (reference sequence). Trimming cost V 4 bases and J 7 bases, with 11 bases left between them. This CDR3 is 13 amino acids long. This CDR3 is CASSSELRNIQYF. Written as DNA, the CDR3 is TGTGCCAGCAGCTCCGAACTCCGGAACATTCAGTACTTC. The full variable domain, with the rest looked up from reference TRBV7-9 and TRBJ2-4, is DTGVSQNPRHKITKRGQNVTFRCDPISEHNRLYWYRQTLGQGPEFLTYFQNEAQLEKSRLLSDRFSAERPKGSFSTLEIQRTEQGDSAMYLCASSSELRNIQYFGAGTRLSVL.

The chain carries TRBV30 and TRBJ2-2, with TRBD2 as a possible D gene (5 bases). This CDR3 has 16 residues. The germline V gene has CDR1 GTSNPN and CDR2 SVGIG (reference sequence). Trimming removed 0 bases at V and 3 bases at J, with 14 bases between. The CDR3 nucleotides are TGTGCCTGGAGTGTTCTCCTTTCTAGCTACACCGGGGAGCTGTTTTTT. Translated: CAWSVLLSSYTGELFF.

This sequence joins TRBV28 and TRBJ2-1, with TRBD1 identical over 7 bases. V trimming: 6 bases; J trimming: 0 bases; junction bases outside the gene matches: 5. Germline CDR1 MDHEN, CDR2 SYDVKM. The CDR3 is 15 amino acids. The CDR3 loop reads CASSSGQSSYNEQFF. For the CDR3, the DNA is TGTGCCAGCAGCTCGGGACAGAGCTCCTACAATGAGCAGTTCTTC.

The chain has TRBV27 and TRBJ1-6; TRBD1 might be the D (5 bases). Between the trimmed V and J ends, which lost 7 bases and 10 bases, there was a span of 14 bases. CDR1 MNHEY and CDR2 SMNVEV come from the germline V gene (reference sequence). The CDR3 runs 13 residues. The CDR3 sequence: CASTLRGGSPLHF. The CDR3 DNA reads as TGTGCCAGCACCCTCCGGGGGGGGTCACCCCTCCACTTT.

V and J are TRBV7-2 and TRBJ1-1, with D possibly TRBD1 on 6 matching bases. The CDR3 sequence is 19 residues long. V was pared by 0 bases and J by 0 bases, with 20 bases between. Germline lookup yields CDR1 SGHTA and CDR2 FQGNSA. CDR3: CASSLALIGGGTLNTEAFF. The DNA of the CDR3 is TGTGCCAGCAGCTTAGCGCTAATTGGGGGCGGAACCTTGAACACTGAAGCTTTCTTT.

The chain links TRBV30 to TRBJ1-1; no definite D call. The CDR3 covers 13 residues. Between the trimmed V and J ends, which lost 0 bases and 3 bases, there was a span of 8 bases. The V gene's germline CDR1 is GTSNPN and CDR2 SVGIG (reference sequence). CDR3 in DNA: TGTGCCTGGAGTGTCATGTCGGACACTGAAGCTTTCTTT. Translation: CAWSVMSDTEAFF.

The CDR3 DNA reads as TGTTCCGGCAACCTCGGCACAGGGGATCTTATTGGCTACACCTTC. Amino acids: CSGNLGTGDLIGYTF. The chain is built from TRBV7-9 and TRBJ1-2; TRBD1 matches at 7 bases. Per the germline V gene, CDR1 is SEHNR and CDR2 is FQNEAQ (reference sequence). The CDR3 has 15 residues.

The CDR3 is CASSIGSHLTSGRYHEQFF. The CDR3 DNA is TGTGCCAGTAGTATAGGTTCCCACCTGACTAGCGGGAGATACCATGAGCAGTTCTTC. V is TRBV19 and J is TRBJ2-1; 12 bases map to TRBD2. The CDR3 has 19 amino acids. From germline, CDR1 is LNHDA and CDR2 SQIVND (reference sequence). V gave up 1 base and J gave up 8 bases; unmatched junction bases: 15.

V usage is TRBV5-6 and J usage is TRBJ2-7; 10 nucleotides line up with TRBD2. The V gene end was trimmed by 5 bases and the J gene end by 7 bases; junction bases not matched to a gene: 9. The CDR3 is 14 residues long. The germline gives CDR1 SGHDT, CDR2 YYEEEE. The CDR3 DNA follows: TGTGCCAGCAGGACTAGCGGGCCGTCGGGGGAGCAGTACTTC. It codes for CASRTSGPSGEQYF.

The chain is built from TRBV28 and TRBJ1-5, with TRBD1 as a possible D gene (5 bases). The V gene lost 3 bases and the J gene lost 3 bases, with 12 bases spanning the gap. Germline CDR1 and CDR2: MDHEN and SYDVKM. This CDR3 spans 15 amino acids. The CDR3 nucleotides are TGTGCCAGCAGTTTCGTCGACAGCTACAATCAGCCCCAGCATTTT. This encodes CASSFVDSYNQPQHF.

The rearrangement joins TRBV18 to TRBJ2-3; possibly TRBD1 for D (5 bases). The CDR3 has 17 residues. Deletions cut 3 bases from V and 0 bases from J, with 16 bases between. Germline loops: CDR1 KGHSH, CDR2 LQKENI. In DNA, the CDR3 is TGTGCCAGCTCACCCAGCTCCGGACACCCTAGCACAGATACGCAGTATTTT. Amino acids: CASSPSSGHPSTDTQYF.

The chain links TRBV7-8 to TRBJ1-4; D not certain. Germline V gives CDR1 SGHVS, CDR2 FQNEAQ. The CDR3 spans 13 residues. Trimming cost V 5 bases and J 7 bases, with 11 bases left between them. In DNA form, the CDR3 reads TGTGCCAGCAGCATGAGTCGGGGTGAAAAACTGTTTTTT. It specifies CASSMSRGEKLFF.

V is TRBV11-2 and J is TRBJ1-1; D ambiguous. V was pared by 1 base and J by 2 bases, with 8 bases between. CDR3 length equals 14 residues. The germline CDR1 and CDR2 sequences are SGHAT and FQNNGV. The CDR3 nucleotides read TGTGCCAGCAGCTTAGGGAGTTATAACACTGAAGCTTTCTTT. Translation gives CASSLGSYNTEAFF.

The chain combines TRBV27 with TRBJ2-7, with D unresolved. CDR1 is MNHEY and CDR2 is SMNVEV in the germline V gene (reference sequence). The ends were cut back, 3 bases at V and 4 bases at J, with 10 bases in the middle. This CDR3 is 13 amino acids long. As DNA, the CDR3 is TGTGCCAGCAGTTTCTCCCGAGGATACGAGCAGTACTTC. Protein sequence: CASSFSRGYEQYF.

This clone was counted a single time. The V gene is TRBV27, the J gene TRBJ1-5; D is perhaps TRBD1 (6 bases). The length of the CDR3 is 14 residues. CDR1 and CDR2 from the germline V gene are MNHEY and SMNVEV (reference sequence). V shed 6 bases and J shed 6 bases, with 15 bases lying between them. The CDR3 spells CASSPPGEGQPQHF. The DNA for the CDR3 is TGTGCCAGCAGCCCCCCAGGGGAGGGTCAGCCCCAGCATTTT.

V and J are TRBV28 and TRBJ2-1, with D unresolved. Germline V gene sequence: CDR1 MDHEN, CDR2 SYDVKM. This CDR3 is 14 amino acids long. V lost 6 bases to trimming and J lost 10 bases, with 19 bases between them. CDR3 region: CASRPSEIGLEQFF. The CDR3 DNA follows: TGTGCCAGCAGACCCTCCGAAATCGGGTTAGAGCAGTTCTTC.

This sequence joins TRBV5-4 and TRBJ1-2, with D unclear. This CDR3 has 15 amino acids. Trimming removed 3 bases at V and 2 bases at J, with 14 bases between. Germline CDR1 is SGHNT and CDR2 is YYREEE (reference sequence). CDR3 nucleotide sequence: TGTGCCAGCAGCTCCTTAGGAGTAATGAACTATGGCTACACCTTC. Translated: CASSSLGVMNYGYTF.

Only a few counts were recorded for this clone. The chain couples TRBV5-4 to TRBJ2-1, with 11 bases that match TRBD2. J was trimmed by 4 bases and V by 0 bases; bases with no gene match: 3. Per the germline V gene, CDR1 is SGHNT and CDR2 is YYREEE (reference sequence). This CDR3 contains 16 residues. Here the CDR3 reads CASSLDRTSGYNEQFF. In DNA, the CDR3 is TGTGCCAGCAGCTTGGACCGGACTAGCGGGTACAATGAGCAGTTCTTC.

This clone was detected once. The V gene is TRBV27, the J gene TRBJ1-1; D is undetermined. CDR1 and CDR2 from the germline V gene are MNHEY and SMNVEV (reference sequence). This CDR3 is built from 16 residues. V shed 8 bases and J shed 0 bases, with 19 bases lying between them. The CDR3 DNA reads TGTGCCAGCGGATCAGCCTGGGGAGTAGTGAACACTGAAGCTTTCTTT. It specifies CASGSAWGVVNTEAFF.